The source of this T cell receptor (beta chain) is a study of human thymus T cells. Trimming at V came to 5 bases and at J to 9 bases, leaving 1 base not matched to a gene. Germline CDR1 MNHEY, CDR2 SVGAGI. This CDR3 has 11 residues. Study results and caveats: Apparent bias marked the V and J gene usage of thymic and blood repertoires.

Data came from immunoSEQ multiplex PCR; TCRdb stores just in-frame clones and leaves some out. The table has some 44,000 clones, just under 95% seen once. About this clone: The target antigen is unknown.

The sample consisted of blood. This TCR came from a girl in the first two years of life with a congenital heart defect but otherwise immunologically healthy. The genes are TRBV6-5 and TRBJ2-1; 7 bases are a match to TRBD2. The CDR3 protein is CASSRTSEQFF. As DNA, the CDR3 is TGTGCCAGCAGTCGGACTAGTGAGCAGTTCTTC.